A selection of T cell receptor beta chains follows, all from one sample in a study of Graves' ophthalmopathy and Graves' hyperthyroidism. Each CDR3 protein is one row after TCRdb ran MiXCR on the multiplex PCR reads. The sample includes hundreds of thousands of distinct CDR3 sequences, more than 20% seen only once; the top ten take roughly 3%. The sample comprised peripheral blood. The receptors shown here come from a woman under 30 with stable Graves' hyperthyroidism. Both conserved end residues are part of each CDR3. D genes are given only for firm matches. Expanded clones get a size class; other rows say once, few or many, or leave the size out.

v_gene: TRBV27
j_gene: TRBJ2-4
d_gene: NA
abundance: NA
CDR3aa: CASSPVGWLAKNIQYF
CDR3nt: TGTGCCAGCAGCCCAGTAGGTTGGCTAGCCAAAAACATTCAGTACTTC

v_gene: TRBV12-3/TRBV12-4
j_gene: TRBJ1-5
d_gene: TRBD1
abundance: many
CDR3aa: CASSFGQGRIVGQPQHF
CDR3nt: TGTGCCAGCAGTTTCGGACAGGGGAGAATAGTTGGGCAGCCCCAGCATTTT

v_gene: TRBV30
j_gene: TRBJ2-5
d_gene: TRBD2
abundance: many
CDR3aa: CAWSPGLAGETQYF
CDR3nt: TGTGCCTGGAGCCCGGGACTAGCAGGGGAGACCCAGTACTTC

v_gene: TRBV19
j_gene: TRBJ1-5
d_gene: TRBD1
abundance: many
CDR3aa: CASTYTGTGGGGQPQHF
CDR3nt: TGTGCCAGTACCTACACCGGGACAGGGGGCGGAGGTCAGCCCCAGCATTTT

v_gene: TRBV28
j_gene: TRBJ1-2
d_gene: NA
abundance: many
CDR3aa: CASTPMDVTGDYTF
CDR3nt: TGTGCCAGCACCCCGATGGACGTGACAGGCGACTACACCTTC

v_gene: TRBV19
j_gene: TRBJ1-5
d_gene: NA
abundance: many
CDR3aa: CASSIDPWGARSNQPQHF
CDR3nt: TGTGCCAGTAGTATAGATCCATGGGGGGCGCGGAGCAATCAGCCCCAGCATTTT

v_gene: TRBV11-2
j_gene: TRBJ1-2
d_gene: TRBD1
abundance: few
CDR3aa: CASSPPGGEYGYTF
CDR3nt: TGTGCCAGCAGCCCCCCAGGGGGGGAGTATGGCTACACCTTC

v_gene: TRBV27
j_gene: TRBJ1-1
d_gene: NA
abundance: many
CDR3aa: CASKKTANTEAFF
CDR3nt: TGTGCCAGCAAAAAGACAGCCAACACTGAAGCTTTCTTT

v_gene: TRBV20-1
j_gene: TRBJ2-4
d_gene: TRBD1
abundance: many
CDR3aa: CSATGSSKNIQYF
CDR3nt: TGCAGTGCGACAGGGTCCTCCAAAAACATTCAGTACTTC

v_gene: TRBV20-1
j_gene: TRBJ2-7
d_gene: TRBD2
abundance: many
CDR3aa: CSASSGRGTYEQYF
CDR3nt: TGCAGTGCCAGCAGCGGGAGGGGTACCTACGAGCAGTACTTC

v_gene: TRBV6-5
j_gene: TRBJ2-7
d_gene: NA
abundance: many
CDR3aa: CASSYSTGETYEQYF
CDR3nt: TGTGCCAGCAGTTACTCGACAGGCGAAACTTACGAGCAGTACTTC

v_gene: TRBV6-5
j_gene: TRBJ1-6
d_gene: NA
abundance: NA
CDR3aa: CASSNRDKINSPLHF
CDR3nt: TGTGCCAGCAGTAACCGGGACAAAATAAATTCACCCCTCCACTTT

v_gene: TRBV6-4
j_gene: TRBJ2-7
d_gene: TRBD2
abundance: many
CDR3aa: CASSPVSREGISYEQYF
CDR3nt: TGTGCCAGCAGTCCAGTATCCCGGGAGGGGATCTCCTACGAGCAGTACTTC

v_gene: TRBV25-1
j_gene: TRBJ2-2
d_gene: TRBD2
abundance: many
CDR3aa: CASSDRGEISGELFF
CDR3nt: TGTGCCAGCAGTGATCGGGGGGAAATATCCGGGGAGCTGTTTTTT

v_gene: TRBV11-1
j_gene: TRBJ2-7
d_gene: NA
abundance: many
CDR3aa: CASSRDFTYEQYF
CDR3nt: TGTGCCAGCAGCAGGGACTTCACCTACGAGCAGTACTTC

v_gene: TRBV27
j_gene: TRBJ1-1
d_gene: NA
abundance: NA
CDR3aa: CASSLLGRGLNTEACF
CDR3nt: TGTGCCAGCAGTTTATTGGGGCGGGGGCTGAACACTGAAGCTTGCTTT

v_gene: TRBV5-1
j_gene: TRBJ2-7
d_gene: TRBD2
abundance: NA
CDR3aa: CASSGRTSGCEQYF
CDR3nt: TGCGCCAGCAGCGGGAGGACTAGCGGCTGCGAGCAGTACTTC

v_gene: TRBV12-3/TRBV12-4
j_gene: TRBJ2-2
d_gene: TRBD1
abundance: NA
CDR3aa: CASSLRQGDYGELFF
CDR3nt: TGTGCCAGCAGTTTACGACAGGGGGATTACGGGGAGCTGTTTTTT

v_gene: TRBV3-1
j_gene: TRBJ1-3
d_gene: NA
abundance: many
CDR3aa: CASSQSRGNTIYF
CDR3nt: TGTGCCAGCAGCCAATCGAGGGGAAACACCATATATTTT

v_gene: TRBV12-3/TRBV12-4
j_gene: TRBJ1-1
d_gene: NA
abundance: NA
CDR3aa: CASSSLPSTEAFF
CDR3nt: TGTGCCAGCAGTTCCTTGCCGAGCACTGAAGCTTTCTTT

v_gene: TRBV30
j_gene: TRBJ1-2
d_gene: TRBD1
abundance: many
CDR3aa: CAWSQGQGTYGYTF
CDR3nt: TGTGCCTGGAGCCAGGGACAGGGAACCTATGGCTACACCTTC

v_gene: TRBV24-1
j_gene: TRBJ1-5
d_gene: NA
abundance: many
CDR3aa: CATSDQPTYLGNQPQHF
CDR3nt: TGTGCCACCAGTGATCAACCGACATACCTGGGGAATCAGCCCCAGCATTTT

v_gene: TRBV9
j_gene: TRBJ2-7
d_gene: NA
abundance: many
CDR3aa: CASSVGGSHYYEQYF
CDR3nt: TGTGCCAGCAGCGTAGGAGGGTCCCACTACTACGAGCAGTACTTC

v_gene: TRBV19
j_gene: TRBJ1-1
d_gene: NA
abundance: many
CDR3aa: CASTTTVNTEAFF
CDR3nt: TGTGCCAGTACTACGACAGTGAACACTGAAGCTTTCTTT

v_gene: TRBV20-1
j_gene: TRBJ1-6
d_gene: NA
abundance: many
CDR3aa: CSARGGGSGSPLHF
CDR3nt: TGCAGTGCTAGAGGGGGGGGTAGCGGTTCACCCCTCCACTTT

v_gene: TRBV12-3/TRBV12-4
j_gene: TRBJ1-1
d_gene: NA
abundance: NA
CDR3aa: CASSLSKMMNTEAFF
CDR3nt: TGTGCCAGCAGTTTATCAAAAATGATGAACACTGAAGCTTTCTTT

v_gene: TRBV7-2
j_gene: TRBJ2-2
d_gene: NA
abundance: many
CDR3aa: CASSLAGVATGELFF
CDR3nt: TGTGCCAGCAGCTTAGCGGGAGTAGCCACCGGGGAGCTGTTTTTT

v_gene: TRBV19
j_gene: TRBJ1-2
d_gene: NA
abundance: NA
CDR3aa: CASSIGINRGYTF
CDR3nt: TGTGCCAGTAGTATTGGGATAAATCGTGGCTACACCTTC

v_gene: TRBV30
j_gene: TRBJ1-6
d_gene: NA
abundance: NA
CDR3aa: CAWNPGFSYIPLHF
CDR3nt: TGTGCCTGGAACCCAGGATTTTCGTATATCCCCCTCCACTTT

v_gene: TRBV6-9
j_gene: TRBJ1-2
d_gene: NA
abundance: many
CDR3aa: CASSYSGSLDFSNYGYTF
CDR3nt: TGTGCCAGCAGTTATTCGGGGAGTCTAGATTTTTCTAACTATGGCTACACCTTC

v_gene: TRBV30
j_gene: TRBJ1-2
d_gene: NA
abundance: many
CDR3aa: CALKGQGRNYGYTF
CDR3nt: TGTGCCCTTAAGGGGCAGGGGAGAAACTATGGCTACACCTTC

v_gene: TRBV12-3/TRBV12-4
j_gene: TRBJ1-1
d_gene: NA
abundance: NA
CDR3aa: CASSLGGAGQTEAFF
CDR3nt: TGTGCCAGCAGTCTAGGTGGGGCAGGGCAGACTGAAGCTTTCTTT

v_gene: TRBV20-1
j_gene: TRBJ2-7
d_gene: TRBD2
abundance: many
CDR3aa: CSPRGAGGPNEQYF
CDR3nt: TGCAGTCCCAGGGGTGCGGGAGGGCCCAACGAGCAGTACTTC

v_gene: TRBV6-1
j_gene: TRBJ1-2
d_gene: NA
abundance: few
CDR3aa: CASRRQGPYGYTF
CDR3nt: TGTGCCAGCAGGCGGCAGGGTCCCTATGGCTACACCTTC

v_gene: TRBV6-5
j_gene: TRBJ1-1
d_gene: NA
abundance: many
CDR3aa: CASSYSNREGKAFF
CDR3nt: TGTGCCAGCAGTTACTCGAACAGGGAGGGGAAAGCTTTCTTT

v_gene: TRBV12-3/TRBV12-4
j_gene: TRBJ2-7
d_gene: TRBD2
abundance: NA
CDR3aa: CASRDSGRSSYEQYF
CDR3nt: TGTGCCAGCAGGGATAGCGGGAGGAGCTCCTACGAGCAGTACTTC

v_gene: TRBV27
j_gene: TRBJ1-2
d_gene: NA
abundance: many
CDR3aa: CASSLGESYGYTF
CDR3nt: TGTGCCAGCAGTTTAGGAGAGTCCTATGGCTACACCTTC

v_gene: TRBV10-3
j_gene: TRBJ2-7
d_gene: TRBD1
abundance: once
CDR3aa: CAISPGTGLLYEQYF
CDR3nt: TGTGCCATCAGTCCCGGGACAGGGTTGCTCTACGAGCAGTACTTC

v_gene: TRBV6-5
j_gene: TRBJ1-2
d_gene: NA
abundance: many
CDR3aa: CASSYSAGGGDGYTF
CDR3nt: TGTGCCAGCAGTTACTCGGCCGGGGGAGGGGACGGCTACACCTTC

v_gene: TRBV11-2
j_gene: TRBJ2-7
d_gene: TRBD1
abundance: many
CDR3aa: CASSPSTGQGLYEQYF
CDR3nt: TGTGCCAGCAGCCCAAGTACGGGACAGGGGCTCTACGAGCAGTACTTC

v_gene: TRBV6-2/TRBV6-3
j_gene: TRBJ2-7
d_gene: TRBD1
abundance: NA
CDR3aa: CATKQGQTYEQYF
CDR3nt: TGTGCCACCAAACAGGGACAGACCTACGAGCAGTACTTC

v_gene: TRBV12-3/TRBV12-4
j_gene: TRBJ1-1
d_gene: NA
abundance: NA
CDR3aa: CASSSDGANTEAFF
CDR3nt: TGTGCCAGCAGTTCGGACGGCGCGAACACTGAAGCTTTCTTT

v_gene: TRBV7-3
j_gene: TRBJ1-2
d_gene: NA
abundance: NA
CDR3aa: CASSLTPGYGYTF
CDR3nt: TGTGCCAGCAGCTTAACACCAGGCTATGGCTACACCTTC

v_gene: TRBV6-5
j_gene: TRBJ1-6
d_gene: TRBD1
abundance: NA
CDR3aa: CASSYSTGTGGSPLHF
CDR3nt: TGTGCCAGCAGTTACTCGACCGGGACAGGGGGTTCACCCCTCCACTTT

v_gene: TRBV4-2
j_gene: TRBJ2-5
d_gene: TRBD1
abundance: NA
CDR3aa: CASSQGPGQGQETQYF
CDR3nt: TGTGCCAGCAGCCAAGGCCCGGGACAGGGCCAAGAGACCCAGTACTTC